These 28 T cell receptor beta chains were all obtained from the same sample, sequenced in a study of CD8 T cells in Susac syndrome. With random hexamers, 0.5 to 1 ug RNA was reverse transcribed. TCRdb re-called the immunoSEQ multiplex PCR reads with MiXCR, one entry per CDR3 protein. The sample carries over 100,000 distinct CDR3 sequences, about nine tenths recorded once. Specimen: CD8+ T cells from PBMCs. The origin of the receptors is a human donor in good health.

The CDR3 DNA follows: TGTGCCAGCAGGGAGGCAGGGATGCATGAAAAACTGTTTTTT. It is translated as CASREAGMHEKLFF. The chain joins TRBV25-1 to TRBJ1-4; D is possibly TRBD1 (5 bases). The CDR3 is 14 amino acids. V lost 6 bases and J lost 6, with 14 bases in between. CDR1 is MGHDK and CDR2 is SYGVNS in the germline V gene.

The gene calls are TRBV14 and TRBJ2-7; no firm D call. Looked up from germline, CDR1 is SGHDN and CDR2 is FVKESK. V was trimmed by 3 bases and J by 2 bases, leaving 11 bases between them. The CDR3 runs to 14 residues. The CDR3 region has the DNA TGTGCCAGCAGCCATGGCGGTCCAGCCTACGAGCAGTACTTC. Its protein is CASSHGGPAYEQYF.

The chain employs TRBV6-6 and TRBJ2-5; D call uncertain. Between the trimmed V and J ends, which lost 2 bases and 5 bases, there was a span of 6 bases. CDR1 is MNHNY and CDR2 is SVGAGI in the germline V gene (reference sequence). The CDR3 is 12 residues long. The CDR3 bases are TGTGCCAGCAGTTACCTCACGGAGACCCAGTACTTC. Translation: CASSYLTETQYF.

V is TRBV5-4 and J is TRBJ1-1, with D unresolved. Trimming took off 7 bases at V and 1 base at J, with 14 bases between the two ends. This CDR3 is built from 14 residues. The germline V gene encodes CDR1 SGHNT and CDR2 YYREEE (reference sequence). The CDR3 region has the DNA TGTGCCAGCGGCCCCCCATGGGGGAACACTGAAGCTTTCTTT. This sequence encodes CASGPPWGNTEAFF.

This rearrangement joins TRBV5-1 to TRBJ1-5; possibly TRBD1 for D (6 bases). The CDR3 has 16 amino acids. The V and J ends lost 0 bases and 6 bases respectively, with 16 bases between them. Germline assignment: CDR1 SGHRS and CDR2 YFSETQ. The DNA of the CDR3 is TGCGCCAGCAGCTTGGAACAGGGTGCCCGAGGTCAGCCCCAGCATTTT. It translates to CASSLEQGARGQPQHF.

This clonotype occurred once. The CDR3: CASSFSGGPYNEQFF. CDR3 coding DNA: TGTGCCAGTAGTTTTAGCGGGGGGCCCTACAATGAGCAGTTCTTC. The chain employs TRBV19 and TRBJ2-1; TRBD2 matches 10 bases. Germline V gene data show CDR1 as LNHDA and CDR2 as SQIVND (reference sequence). Unmatched junction bases numbered 3, after V lost 5 bases and J lost 2 bases. The CDR3 has 15 residues.

The chain employs TRBV4-2 and TRBJ1-1, with D perhaps matching TRBD1 (6 bases). The germline gives CDR1 LGHNA, CDR2 YNFKEQ. CDR3 size: 15 residues. V gave up 0 bases and J gave up 0 bases, with 8 bases separating them. The CDR3 DNA reads as TGTGCCAGCAGCCAAGATCAGGGGTTGAACACTGAAGCTTTCTTT. Its protein is CASSQDQGLNTEAFF.

The CDR3 region is CASSLVQGAYEQFF. The CDR3 DNA follows: TGCGCCAGCAGCTTGGTACAGGGGGCTTACGAGCAGTTCTTC. The rearrangement uses TRBV5-1 and TRBJ2-1; 9 nucleotides align to TRBD1. Trimming removed 0 bases from V and 10 bases from J; junction bases left unmatched: 5. The CDR3 runs to 14 residues. Looked up from germline, CDR1 is SGHRS and CDR2 is YFSETQ.

In nucleotides, the CDR3 is TGTGCCATCAGTGAGTCCCAGACACGGACCCCTGGAAACACCATATATTTT. It yields the protein CAISESQTRTPGNTIYF. The chain is built from TRBV10-3 and TRBJ1-3, with D hard to call. Deletions cut 0 bases from V and 2 bases from J, with 14 bases between. The CDR3 spans 17 residues. Germline CDR1 ENHRY, CDR2 SYGVKD.

The genes are TRBV9 and TRBJ2-1, with TRBD1 as a possible D gene (5 bases). The CDR3 runs 13 residues. The germline V gene encodes CDR1 SGDLS and CDR2 YYNGEE. With 0 bases removed from V and 9 bases from J, the gap between germline ends came to 10 bases. This chain's CDR3 is CASSVDKGPEQFF. CDR3 sequence (DNA): TGTGCCAGCAGCGTAGATAAGGGGCCTGAGCAGTTCTTC. Variable domain in full (rest from reference TRBV9 and TRBJ2-1): DSGVTQTPKHLITATGQRVTLRCSPRSGDLSVYWYQQSLDQGLQFLIQYYNGEERAKGNILERFSAQQFPDLHSELNLSSLELGDSALYFCASSVDKGPEQFFGPGTRLTVL.

This chain uses TRBV20-1 with TRBJ2-3, with 7 bases identical to TRBD2. V lost 0 bases, J lost 7 bases, and 13 bases stayed unmatched. This CDR3 region has 16 residues. Germline CDR1 DFQATT, CDR2 SNEGSKA (reference sequence). CDR3 coding DNA: TGCAGTGCTAGAGAGTCGGCGGGAGCGATTTCGTATACGCAGTATTTT. Protein: CSARESAGAISYTQYF.

The rearrangement uses TRBV14 and TRBJ1-5; unclear D gene. This CDR3 spans 13 amino acids. The germline V gene encodes CDR1 SGHDN and CDR2 FVKESK. Trimming cost V 2 bases and J 4 bases, with 6 bases left between them. CDR3 residues: CASSQTPNQPQHF. The CDR3 region has the DNA TGTGCCAGCAGCCAAACCCCAAATCAGCCCCAGCATTTT.

V gene TRBV6-2 or TRBV6-3 combines with J gene TRBJ2-1; D uncertain. CDR1 and CDR2 from the germline V gene are MNHEY and SVGEGT. Trimming removed 6 bases from V and 2 bases from J, with 14 bases in between. The CDR3 loop spans 15 amino acids. The CDR3 loop is CASRNQESAYNEQFF. The CDR3 DNA is TGTGCCAGCAGAAACCAGGAGTCAGCCTACAATGAGCAGTTCTTC.

V usage is TRBV11-2 and J usage is TRBJ1-1; D remains ambiguous. Germline V gives CDR1 SGHAT, CDR2 FQNNGV. Trimming left V 0 bases short and J 8 bases short, with 10 bases between. This CDR3 spans 13 amino acids. In DNA form, the CDR3 reads TGTGCCAGCAGCTTAGAGAGAATGTACGAAGCTTTCTTT. It is translated as CASSLERMYEAFF. The whole variable domain, remainder taken from reference TRBV11-2 and TRBJ1-1, is EAGVAQSPRYKIIEKRQSVAFWCNPISGHATLYWYQQILGQGPKLLIQFQNNGVVDDSQLPKDRFSAERLKGVDSTLKIQPAKLEDSAVYLCASSLERMYEAFFGQGTRLTVV.

This clonotype has a single count. The chain recombines TRBV7-3 with TRBJ1-1; weak D call: TRBD1 (5 bases). The V end was cut by 2 bases, the J end by 5 bases, with 12 bases between. The CDR3 runs to 14 residues. Germline assignment: CDR1 SGHTA and CDR2 FQGTGA. The CDR3 loop reads CASSLQGEITEAFF. Here the CDR3 DNA reads TGTGCCAGCAGCTTACAGGGTGAGATAACTGAAGCTTTCTTT.

This rearrangement joins TRBV10-3 to TRBJ1-6; D is undetermined. The CDR3 covers 16 residues. From germline, CDR1 is ENHRY and CDR2 SYGVKD. V shed 3 bases and J shed 7 bases, with 16 bases lying between them. The CDR3, as DNA: TGTGCCATCAGTGACGGCAGGTCAACATCGAATTCACCCCTCCACTTT. It encodes CAISDGRSTSNSPLHF.

The chain is built from TRBV25-1 and TRBJ1-2; D is perhaps TRBD1 (6 bases). Germline loops: CDR1 MGHDK, CDR2 SYGVNS. The CDR3 loop spans 13 amino acids. V shed 3 bases and J shed 7 bases, with 12 bases lying between them. The CDR3 sequence: CASSETSRGGYTF. The CDR3, as DNA: TGTGCCAGCAGTGAGACGAGCAGGGGTGGCTACACCTTC.

V gene TRBV28 combines with J gene TRBJ2-7, with 9 nucleotides matching TRBD2. CDR1 MDHEN and CDR2 SYDVKM come from the germline V gene. V trimming: 1 base; J trimming: 6 bases; junction bases outside the gene matches: 13. CDR3 length equals 17 residues. CDR3 region: CASSLSRRGGHEIEQYF. In nucleotides, the CDR3 is TGTGCCAGCAGTTTATCACGGCGGGGGGGCCACGAAATCGAGCAGTACTTC.

The genes are TRBV4-3 and TRBJ1-2, with D hard to call. The CDR3 is 15 residues long. Germline V gene lookup returns CDR1 LGHNA and CDR2 YSLEER. Deletions cut 0 bases from V and 7 bases from J, with 15 bases between. CDR3 in amino acids: CASSQEPRTSGGYTF. The CDR3 nucleotides read TGCGCCAGCAGCCAAGAACCTCGGACTAGCGGTGGCTACACCTTC.

As DNA, the CDR3 is TGTGCCAGCAGCGTTAGTTGGAATCAGCCCCAGCATTTT. Translated: CASSVSWNQPQHF. The chain is built from TRBV7-2 and TRBJ1-5; D unresolved. The germline V gene encodes CDR1 SGHTA and CDR2 FQGNSA. This CDR3 comprises 13 residues. Trimming shortened V by 5 bases and J by 4 bases, and 9 bases separated the two germline ends.

This clonotype was observed a handful of times. The V gene is TRBV7-9, the J gene TRBJ1-2; D call uncertain. The CDR3 spans 11 residues. The V end was cut by 3 bases, the J end by 7 bases, with 6 bases between. Looked up from germline, CDR1 is SEHNR and CDR2 is FQNEAQ (reference sequence). The CDR3 reads CASSFGIGYTF. As DNA, the CDR3 is TGTGCCAGCAGCTTCGGTATTGGCTACACCTTC.

The chain combines TRBV6-2 or TRBV6-3 with TRBJ2-1; D unresolved. Trimming took 4 bases from V and 8 from J, leaving 3 bases between them. Germline-derived CDR1 and CDR2 are MNHEY and SVGEGT. This CDR3 has 10 residues. CDR3 loop: CASSSHEQFF. The CDR3 bases are TGTGCCAGCAGTTCCCATGAGCAGTTCTTC.

J is TRBJ1-2 and V is TRBV7-2; the D gene is possibly TRBD1 (6 bases). The germline V gene encodes CDR1 SGHTA and CDR2 FQGNSA. Trimming took 4 bases from V and 7 from J, leaving 13 bases between them. CDR3 length equals 13 residues. CDR3 nucleotide sequence: TGTGCCAGCAGCTCCCAATGGGGGCCTGGCTACACCTTC. Encoded protein: CASSSQWGPGYTF.

The V gene is TRBV9, the J gene TRBJ2-1; 7 nucleotides match TRBD1. The CDR3 length is 14 residues. Germline trimming cut 1 base from V and 3 bases from J; bases unmatched to any gene: 1. Germline CDR1 is SGDLS and CDR2 is YYNGEE. CDR3 DNA: TGTGCCAGCAGCGTACAGGGGGACTACAATGAGCAGTTCTTC. This codes for CASSVQGDYNEQFF.

This clonotype was observed a handful of times. The V and J genes are TRBV7-2 and TRBJ2-7; no clear D. The V end was cut by 5 bases, the J end by 3 bases, with 5 bases between. Germline V gene sequence: CDR1 SGHTA, CDR2 FQGNSA. CDR3 length equals 11 residues. The DNA for the CDR3 is TGTGCCAGCAGCACGAGCTACGAGCAGTACTTC. Amino acid sequence: CASSTSYEQYF.

V usage is TRBV7-3 and J usage is TRBJ1-2; tentative D call: TRBD1 (5 bases). Germline V lookup: CDR1 SGHTA, CDR2 FQGTGA. The CDR3 totals 15 residues. The germline V and J ends were trimmed by 2 bases and 8 bases, with 18 bases remaining between them. CDR3 nucleotide sequence: TGTGCCAGCAGCTTACACGGGGGATCCCCCTACGGCTACACCTTC. Residues: CASSLHGGSPYGYTF.

This chain joins TRBV23-1 and TRBJ1-5, with 9 bases aligning to TRBD1. TRBV23-1 has ORF status, its function being uncertain. V was clipped by 4 bases and J by 7 bases; unmatched bases: 5. The CDR3 sequence is 14 residues long. This CDR3 reads CASSPQGAGQPQHF. The CDR3 bases are TGCGCCAGCAGTCCACAGGGGGCCGGGCAGCCCCAGCATTTT.

As concerns this clonotype: At one boundary the junction diverges from the germline segment, which might be a read error. V usage is TRBV19 and J usage is TRBJ2-1, with 10 bases that match TRBD2. Per germline, CDR1 LNHDA and CDR2 SQIVND (reference sequence). The CDR3 contains 16 residues. The CDR3 region has the DNA TGCGCCAGTAGTATAAAAACTAGCGGGAATTTCTATGAGCAGTTCTTC. It specifies CASSIKTSGNFYEQFF. Using reference TRBV19 and TRBJ2-1 for the parts outside the CDR3, the full variable domain is DGGITQSPKYLFRKEGQNVTLSCEQNLNHDAMYWYRQDPGQGLRLIYYSQIVNDFQKGDIAEGYSVSREKKESFPLTVTSAQKNPTAFYLCASSIKTSGNFYEQFFGPGTRLTVL.